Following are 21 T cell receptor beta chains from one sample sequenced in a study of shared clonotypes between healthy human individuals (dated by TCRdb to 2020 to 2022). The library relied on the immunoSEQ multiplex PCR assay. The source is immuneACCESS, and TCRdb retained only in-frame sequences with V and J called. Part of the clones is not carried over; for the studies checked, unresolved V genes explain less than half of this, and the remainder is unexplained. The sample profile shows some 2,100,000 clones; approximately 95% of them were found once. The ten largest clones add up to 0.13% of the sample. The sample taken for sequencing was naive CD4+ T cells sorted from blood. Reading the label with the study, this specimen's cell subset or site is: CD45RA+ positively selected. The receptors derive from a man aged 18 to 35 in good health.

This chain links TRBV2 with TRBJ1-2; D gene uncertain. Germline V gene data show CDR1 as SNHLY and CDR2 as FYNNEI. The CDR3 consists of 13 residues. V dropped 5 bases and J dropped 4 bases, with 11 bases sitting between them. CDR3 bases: TGTGCCAGCAGTCCACCAGGTGGCTATGGCTACACCTTC. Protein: CASSPPGGYGYTF.

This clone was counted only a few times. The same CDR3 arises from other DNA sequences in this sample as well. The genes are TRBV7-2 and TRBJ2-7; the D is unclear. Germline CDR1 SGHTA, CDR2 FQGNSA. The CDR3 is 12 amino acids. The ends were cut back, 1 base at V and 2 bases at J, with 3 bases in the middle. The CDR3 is CASSLGAYEQYF. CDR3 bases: TGTGCCAGCAGCTTAGGAGCCTACGAGCAGTACTTC.

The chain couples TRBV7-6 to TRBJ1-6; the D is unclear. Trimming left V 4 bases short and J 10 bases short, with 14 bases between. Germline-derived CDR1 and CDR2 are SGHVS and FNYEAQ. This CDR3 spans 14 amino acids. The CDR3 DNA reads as TGTGCCAGCAGCTCTGCAGAGGTCAGCTCACCCCTCCACTTT. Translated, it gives CASSSAEVSSPLHF.

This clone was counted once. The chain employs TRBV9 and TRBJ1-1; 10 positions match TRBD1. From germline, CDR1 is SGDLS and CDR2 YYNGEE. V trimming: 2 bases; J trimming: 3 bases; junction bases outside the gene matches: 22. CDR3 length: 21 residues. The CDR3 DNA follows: TGTGCCAGCAGCGTCGGTATCCACACAGCCGGGACAGGGGCTATGGACACTGAAGCTTTCTTT. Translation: CASSVGIHTAGTGAMDTEAFF.

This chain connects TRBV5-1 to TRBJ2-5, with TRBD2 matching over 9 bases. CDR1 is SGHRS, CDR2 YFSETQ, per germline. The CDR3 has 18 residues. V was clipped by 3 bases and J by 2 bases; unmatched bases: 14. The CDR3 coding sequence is TGCGCCAGCAGCTCGGCTGGGGTTAGCGGGGGCCTGCAAGAGACCCAGTACTTC. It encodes CASSSAGVSGGLQETQYF. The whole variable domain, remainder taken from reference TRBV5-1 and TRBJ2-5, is KAGVTQTPRYLIKTRGQQVTLSCSPISGHRSVSWYQQTPGQGLQFLFEYFSETQRNKGNFPGRFSGRQFSNSRSEMNVSTLELGDSALYLCASSSAGVSGGLQETQYFGPGTRLLVL.

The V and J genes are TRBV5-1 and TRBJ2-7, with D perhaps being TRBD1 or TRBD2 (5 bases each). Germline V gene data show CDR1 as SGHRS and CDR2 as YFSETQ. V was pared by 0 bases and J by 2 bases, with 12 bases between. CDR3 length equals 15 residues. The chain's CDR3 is CASSLEGDPTYEQYF. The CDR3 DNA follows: TGCGCCAGCAGCTTGGAAGGGGACCCTACCTACGAGCAGTACTTC. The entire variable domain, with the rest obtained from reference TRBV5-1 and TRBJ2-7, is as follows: KAGVTQTPRYLIKTRGQQVTLSCSPISGHRSVSWYQQTPGQGLQFLFEYFSETQRNKGNFPGRFSGRQFSNSRSEMNVSTLELGDSALYLCASSLEGDPTYEQYFGPGTRLTVT.

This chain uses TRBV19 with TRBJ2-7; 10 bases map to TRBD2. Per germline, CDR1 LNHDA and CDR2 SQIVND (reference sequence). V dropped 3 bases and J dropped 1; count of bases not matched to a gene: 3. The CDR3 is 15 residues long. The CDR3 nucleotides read TGTGCCAGTAGTATGGGGACTAGCGCTTCCTACGAGCAGTACTTC. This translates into CASSMGTSASYEQYF.

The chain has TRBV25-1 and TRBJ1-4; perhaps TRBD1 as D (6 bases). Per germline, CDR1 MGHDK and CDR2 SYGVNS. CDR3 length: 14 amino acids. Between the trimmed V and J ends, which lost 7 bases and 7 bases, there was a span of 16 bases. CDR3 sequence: CASTPGGGSEKLFF. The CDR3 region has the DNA TGTGCCAGCACCCCAGGAGGGGGGAGTGAAAAACTGTTTTTT.

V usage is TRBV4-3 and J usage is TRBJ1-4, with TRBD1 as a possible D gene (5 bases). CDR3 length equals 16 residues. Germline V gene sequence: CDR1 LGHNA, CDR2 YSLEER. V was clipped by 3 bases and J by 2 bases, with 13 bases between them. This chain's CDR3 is CASSQGLAWTNEKLFF. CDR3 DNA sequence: TGCGCCAGCAGCCAGGGACTCGCGTGGACTAATGAAAAACTGTTTTTT.

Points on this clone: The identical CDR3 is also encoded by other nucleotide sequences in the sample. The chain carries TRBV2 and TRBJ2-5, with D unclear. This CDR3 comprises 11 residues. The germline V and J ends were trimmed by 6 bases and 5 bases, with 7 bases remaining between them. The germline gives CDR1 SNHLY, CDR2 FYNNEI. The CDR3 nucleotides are TGTGCCAGCAGAGTGGGGGAGACCCAGTACTTC. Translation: CASRVGETQYF.

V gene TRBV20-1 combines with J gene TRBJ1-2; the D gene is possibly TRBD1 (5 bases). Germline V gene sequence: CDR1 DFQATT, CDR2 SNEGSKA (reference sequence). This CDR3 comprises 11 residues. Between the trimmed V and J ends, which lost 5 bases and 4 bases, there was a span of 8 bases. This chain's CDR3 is CSAEGSYGYTF. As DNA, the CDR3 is TGCAGTGCTGAGGGGAGCTATGGCTACACCTTC.

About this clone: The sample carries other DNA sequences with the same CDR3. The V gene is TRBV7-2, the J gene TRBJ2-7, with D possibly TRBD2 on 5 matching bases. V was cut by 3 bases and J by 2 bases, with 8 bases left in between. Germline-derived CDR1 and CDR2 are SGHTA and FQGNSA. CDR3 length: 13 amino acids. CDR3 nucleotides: TGTGCCAGCAGCTTGAGCGGTACCTACGAGCAGTACTTC. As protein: CASSLSGTYEQYF. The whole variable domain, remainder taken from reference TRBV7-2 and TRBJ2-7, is GAGVSQSPSNKVTEKGKDVELRCDPISGHTALYWYRQSLGQGLEFLIYFQGNSAPDKSGLPSDRFSAERTGGSVSTLTIQRTQQEDSAVYLCASSLSGTYEQYFGPGTRLTVT.

The CDR3 loop is CASSLDGPSGSPLHF. The CDR3 bases are TGTGCCAGCAGCTTAGACGGACCAAGCGGTTCACCCCTCCACTTT. The chain carries TRBV11-2 and TRBJ1-6; D is undetermined. The CDR3 contains 15 residues. V dropped 0 bases and J dropped 9 bases, with 12 bases sitting between them. CDR1 is SGHAT, CDR2 FQNNGV, per germline. Full variable domain (outside the CDR3, taken from reference TRBV11-2 and TRBJ1-6): EAGVAQSPRYKIIEKRQSVAFWCNPISGHATLYWYQQILGQGPKLLIQFQNNGVVDDSQLPKDRFSAERLKGVDSTLKIQPAKLEDSAVYLCASSLDGPSGSPLHFGNGTRLTVT.

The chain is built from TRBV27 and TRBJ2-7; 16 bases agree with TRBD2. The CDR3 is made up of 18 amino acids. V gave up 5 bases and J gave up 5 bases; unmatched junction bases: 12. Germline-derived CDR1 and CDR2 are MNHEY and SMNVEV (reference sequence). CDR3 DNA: TGTGCCAGCAGTCCTCTGGGACTAGCGGGGGGGGTAAGAAACGAGCAGTACTTC. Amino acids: CASSPLGLAGGVRNEQYF.

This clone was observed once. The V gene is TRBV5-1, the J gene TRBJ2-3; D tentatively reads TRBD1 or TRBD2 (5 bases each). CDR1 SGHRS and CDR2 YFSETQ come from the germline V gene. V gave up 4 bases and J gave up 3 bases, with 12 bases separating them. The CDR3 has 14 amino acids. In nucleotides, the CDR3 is TGCGCCAGCAGCCCTGGGACGGCGACAGATACGCAGTATTTT. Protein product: CASSPGTATDTQYF.

CDR3 residues: CARAGQGKTEAFF. CDR3 coding DNA: TGTGCCCGAGCGGGACAGGGGAAAACTGAAGCTTTCTTT. V usage is TRBV30 and J usage is TRBJ1-1, with TRBD1 matching 10 bases. The J segment lost 5 bases and the V segment lost 8 bases, leaving 8 bases of the junction unmatched. The CDR3 sequence is 13 residues long. Germline-derived CDR1 and CDR2 are GTSNPN and SVGIG (reference sequence).

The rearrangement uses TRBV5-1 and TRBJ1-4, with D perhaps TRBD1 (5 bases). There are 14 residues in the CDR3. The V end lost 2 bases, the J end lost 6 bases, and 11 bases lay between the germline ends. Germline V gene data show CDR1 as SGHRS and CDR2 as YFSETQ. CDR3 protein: CASSFRDGDEKLFF. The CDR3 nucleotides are TGCGCCAGCAGCTTTCGGGACGGGGATGAAAAACTGTTTTTT.

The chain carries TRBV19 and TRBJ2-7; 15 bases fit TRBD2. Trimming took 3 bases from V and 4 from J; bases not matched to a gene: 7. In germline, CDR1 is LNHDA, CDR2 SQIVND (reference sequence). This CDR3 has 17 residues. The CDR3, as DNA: TGTGCCAGTAGTATTGCGGGACTAGCGGGAGGATTATACGAGCAGTACTTC. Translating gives CASSIAGLAGGLYEQYF.

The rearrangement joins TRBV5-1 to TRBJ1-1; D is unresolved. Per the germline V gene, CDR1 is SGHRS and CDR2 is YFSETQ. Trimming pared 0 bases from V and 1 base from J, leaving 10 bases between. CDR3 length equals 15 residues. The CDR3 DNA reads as TGCGCCAGCAGCTTGGCCGTGGTGGGGAACACTGAAGCTTTCTTT. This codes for CASSLAVVGNTEAFF.

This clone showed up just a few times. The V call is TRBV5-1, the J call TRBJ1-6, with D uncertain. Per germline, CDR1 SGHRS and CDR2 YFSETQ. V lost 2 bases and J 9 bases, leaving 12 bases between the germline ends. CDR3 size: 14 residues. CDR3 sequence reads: CASSFGEGGSPLHF. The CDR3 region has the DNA TGCGCCAGCAGCTTCGGGGAAGGCGGTTCACCCCTCCACTTT.

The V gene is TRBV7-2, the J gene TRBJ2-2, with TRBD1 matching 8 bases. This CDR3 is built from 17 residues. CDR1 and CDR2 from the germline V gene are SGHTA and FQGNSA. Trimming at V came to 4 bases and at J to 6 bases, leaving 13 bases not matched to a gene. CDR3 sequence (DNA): TGTGCCAGCAGCTCCCAGCCACAGGGGGTGATCTCCGGGGAGCTGTTTTTT. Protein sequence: CASSSQPQGVISGELFF.